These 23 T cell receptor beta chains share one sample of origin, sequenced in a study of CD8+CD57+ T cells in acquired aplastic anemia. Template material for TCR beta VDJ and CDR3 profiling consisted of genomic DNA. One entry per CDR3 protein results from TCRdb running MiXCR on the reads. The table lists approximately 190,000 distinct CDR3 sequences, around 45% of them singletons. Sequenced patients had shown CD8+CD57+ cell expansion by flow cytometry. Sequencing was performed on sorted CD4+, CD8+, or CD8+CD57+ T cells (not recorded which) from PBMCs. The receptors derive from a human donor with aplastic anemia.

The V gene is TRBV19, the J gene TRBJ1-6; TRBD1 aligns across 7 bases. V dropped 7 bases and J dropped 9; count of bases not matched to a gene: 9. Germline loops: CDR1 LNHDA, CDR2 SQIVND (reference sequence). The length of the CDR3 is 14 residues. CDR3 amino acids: CASTPDREFSPLHF. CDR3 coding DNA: TGTGCCAGTACCCCTGACAGGGAATTTTCACCCCTCCACTTT.

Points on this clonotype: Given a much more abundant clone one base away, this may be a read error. CDR3 protein: CASSVRWVLEGSTDTQCF. The CDR3 DNA is TGTGCCAGCAGCGTAAGATGGGTATTGGAGGGTTCCACAGATACGCAGTGTTTT. This chain connects TRBV9 to TRBJ2-3; a possible D gene is TRBD2 (6 bases). Germline CDR1 SGDLS, CDR2 YYNGEE. This CDR3 has 18 amino acids.

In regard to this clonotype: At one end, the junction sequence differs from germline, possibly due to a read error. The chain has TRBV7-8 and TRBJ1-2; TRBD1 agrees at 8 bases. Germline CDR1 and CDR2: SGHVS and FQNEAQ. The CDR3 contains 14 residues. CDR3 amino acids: CASSFGQGVDGYTF. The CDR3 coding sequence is TGTGCCAGCAGCTTCGGACAGGGAGTAGATGGCTACACCTTT.

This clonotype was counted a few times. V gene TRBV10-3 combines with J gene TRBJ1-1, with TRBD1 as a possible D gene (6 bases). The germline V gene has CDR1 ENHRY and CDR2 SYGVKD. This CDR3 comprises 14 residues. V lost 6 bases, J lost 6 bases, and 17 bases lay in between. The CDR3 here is CAIRTTGSSAEAFF. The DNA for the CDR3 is TGTGCCATCAGGACTACAGGGAGTAGCGCTGAAGCTTTCTTT.

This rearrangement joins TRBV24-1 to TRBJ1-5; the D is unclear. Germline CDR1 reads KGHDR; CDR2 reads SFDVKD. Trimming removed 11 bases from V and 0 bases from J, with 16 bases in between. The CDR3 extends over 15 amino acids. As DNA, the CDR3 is TGTGCCAGCAATTTTCTAGTCCTTAGCAATCAGCCCCAGCATTTT. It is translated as CASNFLVLSNQPQHF.

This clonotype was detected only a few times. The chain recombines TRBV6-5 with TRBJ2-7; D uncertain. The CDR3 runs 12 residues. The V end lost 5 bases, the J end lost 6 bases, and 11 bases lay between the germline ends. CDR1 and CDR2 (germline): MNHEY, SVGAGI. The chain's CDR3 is CASSNEPTEQYF. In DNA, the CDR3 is TGTGCCAGCAGTAACGAACCTACCGAGCAGTACTTC.

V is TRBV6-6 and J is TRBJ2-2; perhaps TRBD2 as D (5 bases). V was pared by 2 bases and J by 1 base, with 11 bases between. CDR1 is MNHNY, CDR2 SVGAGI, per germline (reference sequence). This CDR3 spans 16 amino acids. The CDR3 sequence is CASSYRPGVNTGELFF. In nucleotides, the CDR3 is TGTGCCAGCAGTTACAGGCCCGGGGTGAACACCGGGGAGCTGTTTTTT.

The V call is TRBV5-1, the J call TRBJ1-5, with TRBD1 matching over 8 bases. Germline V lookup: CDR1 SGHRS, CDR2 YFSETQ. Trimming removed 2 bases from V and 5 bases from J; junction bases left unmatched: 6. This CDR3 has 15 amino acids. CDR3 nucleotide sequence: TGCGCCAGCAGCTTAGAGGCAGGGGGCGATCAGCCCCAGCATTTT. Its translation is CASSLEAGGDQPQHF. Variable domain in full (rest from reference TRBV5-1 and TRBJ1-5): KAGVTQTPRYLIKTRGQQVTLSCSPISGHRSVSWYQQTPGQGLQFLFEYFSETQRNKGNFPGRFSGRQFSNSRSEMNVSTLELGDSALYLCASSLEAGGDQPQHFGDGTRLSIL.

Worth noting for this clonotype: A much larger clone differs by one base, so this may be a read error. The CDR3 reads CASSLVEGYEQYF. CDR3 in DNA: TGTGCCAGCAGCTTAGTCGAGGGCTACGAGCAGTACTTC. The V and J genes are TRBV7-3 and TRBJ2-7; perhaps TRBD2 as D (5 bases). The V end lost 2 bases, the J end lost 3 bases, and 8 bases lay between the germline ends. Per the germline V gene, CDR1 is SGHTA and CDR2 is FQGTGA. This CDR3 is 13 amino acids long.

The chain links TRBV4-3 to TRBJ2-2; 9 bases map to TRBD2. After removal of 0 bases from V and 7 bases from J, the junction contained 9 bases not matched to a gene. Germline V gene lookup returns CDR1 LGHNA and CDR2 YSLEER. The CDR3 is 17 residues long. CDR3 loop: CASSQEWLAGMGGELFF. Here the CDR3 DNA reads TGCGCCAGCAGCCAAGAGTGGCTAGCGGGAATGGGCGGGGAGCTGTTTTTT.

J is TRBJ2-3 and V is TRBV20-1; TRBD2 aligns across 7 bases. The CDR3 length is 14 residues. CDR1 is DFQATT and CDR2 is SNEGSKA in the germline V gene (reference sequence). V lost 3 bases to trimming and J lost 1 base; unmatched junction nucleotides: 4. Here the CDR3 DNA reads TGCAGTGCTAGCAACAGCGGGGGCACAGATACGCAGTATTTT. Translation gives CSASNSGGTDTQYF.

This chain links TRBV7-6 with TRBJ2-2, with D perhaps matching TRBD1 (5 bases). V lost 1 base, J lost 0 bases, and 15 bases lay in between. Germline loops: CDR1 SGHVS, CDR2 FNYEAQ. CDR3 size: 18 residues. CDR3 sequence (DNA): TGTGCCAGCAGCTTAGGGCACGCAGGGTACGCGAACACCGGGGAGCTGTTTTTT. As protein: CASSLGHAGYANTGELFF. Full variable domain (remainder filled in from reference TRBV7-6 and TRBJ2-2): GAGVSQSPRYKVTKRGQDVALRCDPISGHVSLYWYRQALGQGPEFLTYFNYEAQQDKSGLPNDRFSAERPEGSISTLTIQRTEQRDSAMYRCASSLGHAGYANTGELFFGEGSRLTVL.

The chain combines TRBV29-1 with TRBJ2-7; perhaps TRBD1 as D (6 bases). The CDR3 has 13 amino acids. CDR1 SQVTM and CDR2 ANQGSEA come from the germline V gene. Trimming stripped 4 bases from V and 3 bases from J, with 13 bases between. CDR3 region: CSVVGQGHYEQYF. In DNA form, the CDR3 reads TGCAGCGTTGTGGGCCAGGGGCACTACGAGCAGTACTTC.

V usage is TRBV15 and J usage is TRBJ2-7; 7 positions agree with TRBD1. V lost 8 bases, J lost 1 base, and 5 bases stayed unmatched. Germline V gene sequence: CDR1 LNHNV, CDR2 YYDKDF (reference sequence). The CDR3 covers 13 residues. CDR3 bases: TGTGCCACCGGGACAGCCGATTCCTACGAGCAGTACTTC. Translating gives CATGTADSYEQYF.

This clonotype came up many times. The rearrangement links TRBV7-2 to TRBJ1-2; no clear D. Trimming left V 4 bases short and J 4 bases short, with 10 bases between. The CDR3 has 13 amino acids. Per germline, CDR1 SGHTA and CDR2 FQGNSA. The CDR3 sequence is CASSSDGLYGYTF. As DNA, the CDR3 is TGTGCCAGCAGCTCCGACGGACTCTATGGCTACACCTTC. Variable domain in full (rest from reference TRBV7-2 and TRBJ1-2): GAGVSQSPSNKVTEKGKDVELRCDPISGHTALYWYRQSLGQGLEFLIYFQGNSAPDKSGLPSDRFSAERTGGSVSTLTIQRTQQEDSAVYLCASSSDGLYGYTFGSGTRLTVV.

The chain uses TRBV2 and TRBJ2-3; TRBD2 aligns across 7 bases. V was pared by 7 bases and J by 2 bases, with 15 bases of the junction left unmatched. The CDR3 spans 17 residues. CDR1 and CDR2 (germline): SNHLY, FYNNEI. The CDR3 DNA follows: TGTGCCAGCACCCCCCCTGGGTTAGCGGGCTACACAGATACGCAGTATTTT. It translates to CASTPPGLAGYTDTQYF.

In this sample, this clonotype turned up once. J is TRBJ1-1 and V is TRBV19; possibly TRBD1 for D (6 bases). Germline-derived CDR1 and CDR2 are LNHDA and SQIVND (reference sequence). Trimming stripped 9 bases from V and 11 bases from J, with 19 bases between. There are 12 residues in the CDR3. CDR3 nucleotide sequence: TGTGCCAGCGCCAATACAGGGTTTCATGCTTTCTTT. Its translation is CASANTGFHAFF.

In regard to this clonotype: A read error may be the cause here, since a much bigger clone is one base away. The CDR3: CASSYGLAGSYNSPLRF. For the CDR3, the DNA is TGTGCCAGCAGTTACGGACTCGCGGGAAGCTATAATTCACCCCTCCGCTTT. V and J are TRBV6-5 and TRBJ1-6; D is ambiguous. The CDR3 consists of 17 residues. Germline V lookup: CDR1 MNHEY, CDR2 SVGAGI.

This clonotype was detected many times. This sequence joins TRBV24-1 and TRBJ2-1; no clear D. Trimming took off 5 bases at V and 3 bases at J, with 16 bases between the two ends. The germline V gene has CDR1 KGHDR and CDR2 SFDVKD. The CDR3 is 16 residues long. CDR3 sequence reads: CATSGRRIGNYNEQFF. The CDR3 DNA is TGTGCCACCAGTGGTCGTAGAATAGGGAACTACAATGAGCAGTTCTTC.

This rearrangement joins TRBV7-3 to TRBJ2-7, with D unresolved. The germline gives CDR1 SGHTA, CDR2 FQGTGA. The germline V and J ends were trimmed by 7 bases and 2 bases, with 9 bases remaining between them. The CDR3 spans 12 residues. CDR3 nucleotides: TGTGCCAGCATCTCCGAAGCCTACGAGCAGTACTTC. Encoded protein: CASISEAYEQYF.

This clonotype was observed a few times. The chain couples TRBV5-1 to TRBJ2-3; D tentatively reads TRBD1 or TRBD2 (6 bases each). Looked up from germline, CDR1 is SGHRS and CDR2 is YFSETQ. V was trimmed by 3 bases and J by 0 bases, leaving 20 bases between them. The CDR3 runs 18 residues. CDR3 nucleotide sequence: TGCGCCAGCAGCTATCCAATTGGATCGGGGGCTAGCACAGATACGCAGTATTTT. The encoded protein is CASSYPIGSGASTDTQYF.

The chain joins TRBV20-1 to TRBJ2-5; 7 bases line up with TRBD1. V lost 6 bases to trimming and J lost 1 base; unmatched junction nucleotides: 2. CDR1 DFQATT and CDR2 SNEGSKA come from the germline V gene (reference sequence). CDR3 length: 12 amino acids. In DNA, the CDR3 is TGCAGTGCCCGGGACAGCCAAGAGACCCAGTACTTC. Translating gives CSARDSQETQYF.

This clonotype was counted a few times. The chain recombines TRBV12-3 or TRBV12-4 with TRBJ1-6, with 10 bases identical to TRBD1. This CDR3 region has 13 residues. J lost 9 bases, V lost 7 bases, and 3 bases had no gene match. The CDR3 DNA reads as TGTGCCAGCACGCGACAGGGGGCTTCACCCCTCCACTTT. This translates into CASTRQGASPLHF.